This TCR beta chain appears in the sequencing data of a study of blood T cell repertoires in COVID-19. Study overall: COVID-19 samples from acute and convalescent phases originated in the United States, Italy and Spain. The analysed material was cDNA or gDNA that came from T cells, B-cell-depleted T cells, or PBMCs.

Original processing methods: Amplification of reference gene primers was used by the study to estimate nucleated cell counts. Clones were read by immunoSEQ multiplex PCR, and TCRdb kept only the in-frame ones, dropping some. Clonal size and the V and J genes are those of that table, whereas D and trimming came from the DNA. The repertoire holds about 52,000 clones, about four fifths seen once, with roughly 10% in the top ten. Patients from Seattle were sampled longitudinally, starting during active infection. J lost 1 base, V lost 5 bases, and 9 bases had no gene match. Germline V gene data show CDR1 as LGHDT and CDR2 as YNNKEL (reference sequence). There are 19 residues in the CDR3.

The rearrangement uses TRBV3-1 (or the pseudogene TRBV3-2) and TRBJ2-3; 16 bases align to TRBD2. The sequencing input was peripheral blood. This TCR was sampled from a man aged 80 or over with COVID-19, enrolled during active disease. As DNA, the CDR3 is TGTGCCAGCAGCAAATTACTGGGACTAGCGGGAGGGGGCACAGATACGCAGTATTTT. Translating gives CASSKLLGLAGGGTDTQYF.